What follows are 13 T cell receptor beta chains derived from one specimen sequenced in a study of Graves' ophthalmopathy and Graves' hyperthyroidism listed by TCRdb under 2018. TCRdb records Illumina HiSeq 2000 as the sequencer. TCR beta CDR3 regions were amplified from RNA transcripts for repertoire sequencing. HTBI primers and the Qiagen OneStep RT-PCR kit were used in a first-round RT-PCR, which was followed by a second-round multiplex PCR, size selection and purification. Through fastp at Q25 and MiXCR, TCRdb rebuilt clones from the public reads, retaining in-frame beta chains. Each CDR3 protein gets just one entry, which takes the most common genes and DNA from the rows behind it. The sample table holds almost 750,000 distinct CDR3 sequences, of which approximately 40% were seen once. Clones ranked in the top ten supply about 40% of the sample. Sequencing was performed on peripheral blood. The receptors derive from an adult man with Graves' ophthalmopathy.

With regard to this clonotype: At one end the junction does not follow the germline gene, possibly because of a read error. The rearrangement joins TRBV7-9 to TRBJ2-7, with TRBD2 matching over 7 bases. The CDR3 extends over 14 amino acids. Germline V gives CDR1 SEHNR, CDR2 FQNEAQ (reference sequence). CDR3 residues: CASSRYSGAYEQYF. CDR3 nucleotides: TGCGCCAGCAGCCGTTACAGCGGGGCCTACGAGCAGTACTTC.

This clonotype was observed a handful of times. The chain uses TRBV2 and TRBJ1-3; 7 bases are a match to TRBD1. The CDR3 contains 14 residues. Trimming cost V 8 bases and J 0 bases; bases outside gene matches: 4. Looked up from germline, CDR1 is SNHLY and CDR2 is FYNNEI. The CDR3 loop is CASVGTVSGNTIYF. The CDR3 DNA reads as TGTGCCAGCGTTGGGACAGTCTCTGGAAACACCATATATTTT.

The rearrangement links TRBV25-1 to TRBJ2-7; TRBD1 might be the D (6 bases). V was cut by 4 bases and J by 3 bases, with 16 bases left in between. CDR3 length: 15 amino acids. Germline-derived CDR1 and CDR2 are MGHDK and SYGVNS. The CDR3 DNA reads TGTGCCAGCAGTGGGGTCCGGGACACATTCTACGAGCAGTACTTC. This encodes CASSGVRDTFYEQYF.

The table lists this clonotype with many counts. The J gene is TRBJ1-1, the V gene TRBV7-9, with TRBD1 matching 8 bases. Germline CDR1 is SEHNR and CDR2 is FQNEAQ (reference sequence). V shed 5 bases and J 2 bases; nucleotides not matched to a gene: 7. This CDR3 is 15 amino acids long. The CDR3 nucleotides read TGTGCCAGCAGCCCTGGACAGGGTCTAAACACTGAAGCTTTCTTT. This translates into CASSPGQGLNTEAFF.

The V gene is TRBV7-9, the J gene TRBJ2-5; D not resolved. The V and J ends lost 4 bases and 6 bases respectively, with 9 bases between them. This CDR3 has 12 residues. Per the germline V gene, CDR1 is SEHNR and CDR2 is FQNEAQ (reference sequence). CDR3 protein: CASSWNEKTQYF. CDR3 sequence (DNA): TGTGCCAGCAGCTGGAACGAAAAGACCCAGTACTTC. The full variable domain, its missing parts supplied by reference TRBV7-9 and TRBJ2-5, is DTGVSQNPRHKITKRGQNVTFRCDPISEHNRLYWYRQTLGQGPEFLTYFQNEAQLEKSRLLSDRFSAERPKGSFSTLEIQRTEQGDSAMYLCASSWNEKTQYFGPGTRLLVL.

This clonotype was counted a few times. The genes are TRBV6-5 and TRBJ1-2; TRBD1 is a possible D gene (5 bases). CDR1 and CDR2 (germline): MNHEY, SVGAGI. The CDR3 sequence is 14 residues long. Trimming took 6 bases from V and 5 from J, leaving 16 bases between them. The CDR3 region is CASSLSGGRYGYTF. CDR3 bases: TGTGCCAGCAGCCTCTCGGGGGGTCGGTATGGCTACACCTTC.

The chain uses TRBV29-1 and TRBJ1-2; a possible D gene is TRBD1 (5 bases). Trimming shortened V by 6 bases and J by 2 bases, and 13 bases separated the two germline ends. Looked up from germline, CDR1 is SQVTM and CDR2 is ANQGSEA. This CDR3 has 13 amino acids. The CDR3 spells CSVDDRLNYGYTF. The CDR3 DNA follows: TGCAGCGTGGACGACAGACTAAACTATGGCTACACCTTC.

CDR3 protein: CASRAGDTQYF. Here the CDR3 DNA reads TGTGCCAGCAGGGCCGGGGATACGCAGTATTTT. The chain has TRBV6-1 and TRBJ2-3, with D unresolved. The CDR3 consists of 11 residues. Trimming stripped 6 bases from V and 6 bases from J, with 7 bases between. CDR1 and CDR2 from the germline V gene are MNHNS and SASEGT.

In its sample, this clonotype was seen once. The junction departs from the called germline gene at one end, perhaps through a read error. This chain connects TRBV29-1 to TRBJ1-1, with a possible D match to TRBD1 (5 bases). Germline-derived CDR1 and CDR2 are SQVTM and ANQGSEA. This CDR3 contains 12 residues. CDR3 sequence reads: CSVRVRNIEAFF. For the CDR3, the DNA is TGCAGCGTCAGGGTGCGGAACATTGAAGCTTTCTTT.

This clonotype was recorded many times. The V call is TRBV7-2, the J call TRBJ2-6, with D perhaps matching TRBD2 (6 bases). Trimming took off 7 bases at V and 4 bases at J, with 14 bases between the two ends. CDR1 and CDR2 from the germline V gene are SGHTA and FQGNSA. This CDR3 region has 15 residues. CDR3 in amino acids: CASTGGSTGANVLTF. CDR3 nucleotides: TGTGCCAGCACCGGAGGGAGTACCGGGGCCAACGTCCTGACTTTC.

The sample holds a few counts of this clonotype. V usage is TRBV6-5 and J usage is TRBJ1-5; weak D call: TRBD1 (6 bases). Germline V gene data show CDR1 as MNHEY and CDR2 as SVGAGI. Trimming removed 9 bases at V and 0 bases at J, with 18 bases between. This CDR3 is built from 16 residues. The CDR3 DNA is TGTGCCAGTCGTCTTGGGACACCCAATAGCAATCAGCCCCAGCATTTT. The encoded protein is CASRLGTPNSNQPQHF.

The chain links TRBV2 to TRBJ2-7; 10 bases align to TRBD1. This CDR3 comprises 14 residues. Germline-derived CDR1 and CDR2 are SNHLY and FYNNEI. Trimming took 9 bases from V and 5 from J; bases not matched to a gene: 10. CDR3 protein: CAREKGQGSDEQYF. CDR3 bases: TGTGCCAGAGAAAAGGGACAGGGGTCCGACGAGCAGTACTTC.

This clonotype was recorded a few times. The chain links TRBV19 to TRBJ2-2; D may be TRBD2 (5 bases). V lost 4 bases, J lost 9 bases, and 15 bases lay in between. Per the germline V gene, CDR1 is LNHDA and CDR2 is SQIVND (reference sequence). The CDR3 is 14 amino acids. The CDR3 sequence: CASSTRTSRRELFF. The DNA for the CDR3 is TGTGCCAGTAGTACCCGGACTTCGCGGCGGGAGCTGTTTTTT.